The clone carrying this T cell receptor (beta chain) was seen a few times. Its antigen remains unidentified. Amplification of TCR beta CDR3 regions was performed using RNA transcripts as template. TCR CDR3 regions were first amplified by RT-PCR with HTBI primers. A single record per CDR3 protein comes from TCRdb applying MiXCR to the multiplex PCR reads. The top ten hold 15% to 20% of the sample, which has over 450,000 distinct CDR3 sequences, around an eighth seen once. The data were taken from a study of T cells in Graves' hyperthyroidism and ophthalmopathy. Study findings and constraints: Blood samples included most of the expanded thyroid clonotypes exceeding 0.001.

This TCR derives from a woman under 30 with Graves' hyperthyroidism. The sequenced sample was blood.

In DNA, the CDR3 is TGTGCCAGCAGTCGGGACGCCGAAGATGAAAAACTGTTTTTT. The encoded protein is CASSRDAEDEKLFF. The V and J genes are TRBV6-1 and TRBJ1-4, with D perhaps TRBD1 (5 bases). Germline CDR1 MNHNS, CDR2 SASEGT. V lost 5 bases to trimming and J lost 6 bases, with 13 bases between them. The CDR3 is made up of 14 amino acids.